These 18 T cell receptor beta chains originate from one sample sequenced in a study of cytomegalovirus exposure and HLA in healthy donors. In the PCR, 60 Vbeta and 13 Jbeta primers were used. Sequencing used immunoSEQ multiplex PCR; TCRdb keeps in-frame clones, though not all of them. The sample has about 180,000 clones, 75% to 85% seen once; the top ten hold roughly 1.5%. Material: PBMCs. Every receptor here comes from a young man in good health and CMV-seronegative.

This chain joins TRBV7-6 and TRBJ1-5; TRBD1 agrees at 7 bases. The CDR3 contains 13 residues. J lost 5 bases, V lost 5 bases, and 3 bases had no gene match. The germline CDR1 and CDR2 sequences are SGHVS and FNYEAQ. CDR3 sequence: CASSQTGDQPQHF. The CDR3 DNA is TGTGCCAGCAGCCAAACAGGGGATCAGCCCCAGCATTTT.

Only a few counts were recorded for this clone. The chain recombines TRBV5-4 with TRBJ2-5; possibly TRBD2 for D (7 bases). V lost 0 bases to trimming and J lost 4 bases, with 13 bases between them. The CDR3 extends over 15 amino acids. Per germline, CDR1 SGHNT and CDR2 YYREEE (reference sequence). CDR3: CASSLAGGGGETQYF. In DNA, the CDR3 is TGTGCCAGCAGCTTGGCCGGAGGGGGGGGAGAGACCCAGTACTTC.

Only one count was recorded for this clone. J is TRBJ1-1 and V is TRBV19; TRBD1 matches 12 bases. The germline V gene has CDR1 LNHDA and CDR2 SQIVND (reference sequence). There are 16 residues in the CDR3. V lost 7 bases and J lost 3; bases outside the gene matches: 9. The CDR3 sequence is CASTPPGQGAYTEAFF. In DNA form, the CDR3 reads TGTGCCAGTACCCCCCCGGGACAGGGGGCTTACACTGAAGCTTTCTTT.

The rearrangement uses TRBV25-1 and TRBJ2-7; TRBD2 aligns across 7 bases. The ends lost 10 bases at V and 2 bases at J; junction bases unmatched: 5. CDR1 is MGHDK and CDR2 is SYGVNS in the germline V gene. The CDR3 spans 12 residues. The CDR3 coding sequence is TGTGCCATCAAAAGCGGGGCCTACGAGCAGTACTTC. Protein: CAIKSGAYEQYF.

V usage is TRBV7-6 and J usage is TRBJ1-1; no reliable D call. The V end was cut by 4 bases, the J end by 3 bases, with 18 bases between. The germline V gene has CDR1 SGHVS and CDR2 FNYEAQ. The CDR3 spans 16 residues. This CDR3 is CASSSGSRRQDTEAFF. CDR3 nucleotides: TGTGCCAGCAGCTCTGGATCCAGGAGGCAGGACACTGAAGCTTTCTTT.

This clone showed up just a few times. The chain links TRBV25-1 to TRBJ1-1; tentative D call: TRBD1 (5 bases). Germline V gene lookup returns CDR1 MGHDK and CDR2 SYGVNS. This CDR3 comprises 15 residues. V shed 6 bases and J shed 2 bases, with 16 bases lying between them. The CDR3 sequence: CASRFMGQGNTEAFF. CDR3 coding DNA: TGTGCCAGCAGATTCATGGGGCAGGGCAACACTGAAGCTTTCTTT.

The chain has TRBV6-6 and TRBJ1-2; a weak D match, TRBD1 (6 bases). The germline gives CDR1 MNHNY, CDR2 SVGAGI (reference sequence). V lost 0 bases and J 5 bases, leaving 10 bases between the germline ends. The CDR3 is 14 residues long. The CDR3 reads CASSYSGTTYGYTF. CDR3 DNA: TGTGCCAGCAGTTACTCAGGGACAACTTATGGCTACACCTTC.

This sequence joins TRBV4-2 and TRBJ2-2; D uncertain. V was cut by 0 bases and J by 6 bases, with 17 bases left in between. The CDR3 is 17 amino acids. Per the germline V gene, CDR1 is LGHNA and CDR2 is YNFKEQ. The CDR3 sequence is CASSQDVVTSLAGELFF. The CDR3 DNA reads TGTGCCAGCAGCCAAGATGTAGTAACTTCCCTAGCCGGGGAGCTGTTTTTT.

The V gene is TRBV4-3, the J gene TRBJ1-2; 10 nucleotides align to TRBD1. The CDR3 sequence is 19 residues long. V lost 0 bases and J lost 2; bases outside the gene matches: 12. The germline V gene encodes CDR1 LGHNA and CDR2 YSLEER. This CDR3 reads CASSQDVATGGSLNYGYTF. The CDR3 bases are TGCGCCAGCAGCCAAGATGTCGCGACAGGGGGCTCGCTCAACTATGGCTACACCTTC.

This clone was counted a few times. The chain carries TRBV5-1 and TRBJ2-7; 10 bases match TRBD2. CDR1 is SGHRS, CDR2 YFSETQ, per germline. CDR3 length: 16 amino acids. With V trimmed by 0 bases and J by 0 bases, 3 bases remained unmatched. In DNA, the CDR3 is TGCGCCAGCAGCTTGGGACTAGCGGGTCTCTCCTACGAGCAGTACTTC. Protein sequence: CASSLGLAGLSYEQYF.

The chain combines TRBV9 with TRBJ2-1; 7 nucleotides align to TRBD1. Germline V CDR1 and CDR2: SGDLS, YYNGEE. The CDR3 loop spans 15 amino acids. Trimming removed 0 bases from V and 3 bases from J; junction bases left unmatched: 3. The CDR3 DNA sequence: TGTGCCAGCAGCGTAGGGGGGACAGTCTACAATGAGCAGTTCTTC. Translation: CASSVGGTVYNEQFF.

This rearrangement joins TRBV5-6 to TRBJ2-2; D may be TRBD2 (5 bases). The V and J ends lost 4 bases and 1 base respectively, with 17 bases between them. This CDR3 contains 17 residues. Germline loops: CDR1 SGHDT, CDR2 YYEEEE. CDR3 DNA sequence: TGTGCCAGCAGCCTCGAGAGGTGGGAGCTGAACACCGGGGAGCTGTTTTTT. This encodes CASSLERWELNTGELFF.

This clone was seen once. The CDR3 coding sequence is TGTGCCAGCAGCTTACGAACTAGCGGGGGGGCGTACAATGAGCAGTTCTTC. Its protein product is CASSLRTSGGAYNEQFF. The rearrangement joins TRBV7-2 to TRBJ2-1; TRBD2 agrees at 13 bases. Germline values: CDR1 SGHTA, CDR2 FQGNSA. The V and J ends lost 2 bases and 4 bases, in that order; junction bases with no gene match: 5. The CDR3 sequence is 17 residues long.

The V call is TRBV4-3, the J call TRBJ2-7; TRBD2 aligns across 7 bases. The CDR3 has 15 residues. Per the germline V gene, CDR1 is LGHNA and CDR2 is YSLEER. The V gene end was trimmed by 1 base and the J gene end by 4 bases; junction bases not matched to a gene: 7. The CDR3 bases are TGCGCCAGCAGCCAAGGTGGACTAGGGGTTTACGAGCAGTACTTC. Translating it yields CASSQGGLGVYEQYF.

V is TRBV9 and J is TRBJ1-2; 9 nucleotides agree with TRBD1. Germline CDR1 and CDR2: SGDLS and YYNGEE. Trimming took 5 bases from V and 8 from J; bases not matched to a gene: 4. The CDR3 contains 12 residues. CDR3 region: CASSRTGEGYTF. The CDR3 DNA sequence: TGTGCCAGCAGTCGGACAGGGGAAGGCTACACCTTC.

This chain uses TRBV18 with TRBJ1-4; no clear D gene. From germline, CDR1 is KGHSH and CDR2 LQKENI. This CDR3 is 15 amino acids long. V shed 6 bases and J shed 7 bases, with 18 bases lying between them. The CDR3 region is CASSLEGGFGEKLFF. CDR3 DNA sequence: TGTGCCAGCTCGCTTGAAGGCGGGTTTGGTGAAAAACTGTTTTTT.

This clone was found once. CDR3 bases: TGCGCCAGCAGCCAAGGTCTTCGGCGGCCCGAGCAGTACTTC. Its protein product is CASSQGLRRPEQYF. J is TRBJ2-7 and V is TRBV4-1; D is ambiguous. This CDR3 has 14 amino acids. The V end lost 1 base, the J end lost 6 bases, and 13 bases lay between the germline ends. Germline V gene data show CDR1 as MGHRA and CDR2 as YSYEKL.

This clone was counted at least ten times. The J gene is TRBJ2-1, the V gene TRBV15, with 14 bases aligning to TRBD2. Germline loops: CDR1 LNHNV, CDR2 YYDKDF (reference sequence). The J segment lost 6 bases and the V segment lost 4 bases, leaving 2 bases of the junction unmatched. CDR3 length: 15 residues. CDR3 coding DNA: TGTGCCACCAGCAAAGGGACTAGCGGGGGCAATGAGCAGTTCTTC. Translating gives CATSKGTSGGNEQFF.